The 27 T cell receptor beta chains given below trace back to one sample, sequenced in a study of blood T cell repertoires in COVID-19. TCRdb keeps only in-frame clones here, not all; method: immunoSEQ multiplex PCR. The sample includes roughly 260,000 clones, approximately 86% of them seen just once. Sequencing was done on a sample of peripheral blood. These receptors were taken from a man aged 40-49 years who had recovered from COVID-19.

CDR3 sequence: CATSRAPGGLTGGYTF. The CDR3 region has the DNA TGTGCCACCAGCAGAGCCCCCGGGGGGTTAACGGGAGGCTACACCTTC. This chain joins TRBV15 and TRBJ1-2; TRBD1 is a possible D gene (5 bases). Germline V gene lookup returns CDR1 LNHNV and CDR2 YYDKDF (reference sequence). This CDR3 comprises 16 residues. The germline V and J ends were trimmed by 1 base and 8 bases, with 20 bases remaining between them.

The chain is built from TRBV5-1 and TRBJ2-7; D is possibly TRBD1 (5 bases). Trimming removed 2 bases at V and 5 bases at J, with 14 bases between. This CDR3 has 14 amino acids. Germline-derived CDR1 and CDR2 are SGHRS and YFSETQ. The CDR3 protein is CASSFWSRGDEQYF. CDR3 coding DNA: TGCGCCAGCAGCTTCTGGAGTAGGGGCGACGAGCAGTACTTC.

V usage is TRBV10-2 and J usage is TRBJ2-7; 8 bases align to TRBD1. The V and J ends lost 5 bases and 0 bases, in that order; junction bases with no gene match: 3. From germline, CDR1 is WSHSY and CDR2 SAAADI. The CDR3 spans 14 residues. CDR3 protein: CASSRTGSSYEQYF. In nucleotides, the CDR3 is TGCGCCAGCAGTCGGACAGGGAGCTCCTACGAGCAGTACTTC.

The rearrangement uses TRBV27 and TRBJ1-2, with TRBD1 identical over 11 bases. CDR1 is MNHEY, CDR2 SMNVEV, per germline (reference sequence). The CDR3 spans 15 residues. With 1 base clipped from V and 7 bases from J, the junction kept 5 bases outside the gene matches. This chain's CDR3 is CASSLLGQGAFGYTF. CDR3 DNA: TGTGCCAGCAGTTTATTAGGACAGGGGGCTTTTGGCTACACCTTC.

The chain uses TRBV27 and TRBJ2-7; weak D call: TRBD2 (6 bases). The CDR3 totals 13 residues. Per the germline V gene, CDR1 is MNHEY and CDR2 is SMNVEV (reference sequence). V was cut by 5 bases and J by 6 bases, with 14 bases left in between. The CDR3 DNA sequence: TGTGCCAGCAGTCCCGGGACTTTGGGCGAGCAGTACTTC. Amino acids: CASSPGTLGEQYF.

The V call is TRBV27, the J call TRBJ1-3; TRBD1 matches at 9 bases. The CDR3 has 17 residues. V lost 3 bases, J lost 3 bases, and 9 bases stayed unmatched. CDR1 is MNHEY, CDR2 SMNVEV, per germline (reference sequence). The CDR3 here is CASSFSGTGTIGNTIYF. The CDR3 bases are TGTGCCAGCAGTTTCTCCGGGACAGGGACAATTGGAAACACCATATATTTT.

This chain links TRBV5-6 with TRBJ2-4, with D perhaps matching TRBD2 (6 bases). The germline gives CDR1 SGHDT, CDR2 YYEEEE. V lost 5 bases and J lost 6, with 18 bases in between. The CDR3 sequence is 15 residues long. The CDR3: CASSLLAGLINIQYF. In nucleotides, the CDR3 is TGTGCCAGCAGTCTTTTGGCGGGATTGATAAACATTCAGTACTTC.

CDR3 sequence (DNA): TGCGCCAGCAGCTTAACTCAGGGGTTAGGGCAGTTCTTC. This gives the protein CASSLTQGLGQFF. The chain couples TRBV5-1 to TRBJ2-1; tentatively, D is TRBD1 (6 bases). Germline V gives CDR1 SGHRS, CDR2 YFSETQ. Trimming cost V 2 bases and J 12 bases, with 15 bases left between them. This CDR3 is 13 amino acids long.

The chain carries TRBV7-2 and TRBJ2-2; no clear D gene. The CDR3 has 15 amino acids. Germline assignment: CDR1 SGHTA and CDR2 FQGNSA. The V gene lost 3 bases and the J gene lost 5 bases, with 13 bases spanning the gap. CDR3 sequence (DNA): TGTGCCAGCAGCTTGTTCCAGGTGTGGACCGGGGAGCTGTTTTTT. Translated, it gives CASSLFQVWTGELFF.

As regards this clone: The same CDR3 also results from other DNA sequences found in this sample. The V call is TRBV7-2, the J call TRBJ2-7, with D maybe TRBD2 (5 bases). The CDR3 contains 12 residues. The V gene lost 5 bases and the J gene lost 0 bases, with 5 bases spanning the gap. Germline V gene sequence: CDR1 SGHTA, CDR2 FQGNSA. The CDR3 protein is CASSGSSYEQYF. Here the CDR3 DNA reads TGTGCCAGCAGCGGGAGCTCCTACGAGCAGTACTTC.

This clone was detected a few times. J is TRBJ1-2 and V is TRBV19; no clear D gene. The germline gives CDR1 LNHDA, CDR2 SQIVND (reference sequence). The CDR3 is 15 amino acids. Trimming took off 3 bases at V and 0 bases at J, with 11 bases between the two ends. CDR3 sequence reads: CASSITTTSNYGYTF. The CDR3 DNA reads TGTGCCAGTAGTATCACCACGACATCTAACTATGGCTACACCTTC.

The V and J genes are TRBV11-2 and TRBJ2-7; TRBD1 matches 7 bases. The V segment lost 8 bases and the J segment 0 bases; nucleotides outside the gene matches: 10. Germline-derived CDR1 and CDR2 are SGHAT and FQNNGV. The CDR3 is made up of 15 amino acids. CDR3 sequence (DNA): TGTGCCAGCCAGCTTAGAGGGGACAGCTCCTACGAGCAGTACTTC. The encoded protein is CASQLRGDSSYEQYF.

The genes are TRBV7-2 and TRBJ2-4; TRBD2 agrees at 11 bases. Germline V gene lookup returns CDR1 SGHTA and CDR2 FQGNSA. The V and J ends lost 1 base and 6 bases, in that order; junction bases with no gene match: 2. The CDR3 loop spans 15 amino acids. The CDR3 region is CASSLVGTSGNIQYF. CDR3 nucleotides: TGTGCCAGCAGCTTAGTCGGGACTAGCGGAAACATTCAGTACTTC.

CDR3: CASSYSEGAGVDYTF. CDR3 nucleotide sequence: TGTGCCAGCAGTTACTCGGAGGGGGCCGGGGTTGACTACACCTTC. This chain connects TRBV6-5 to TRBJ1-2; 7 nucleotides match TRBD1. Germline V CDR1 and CDR2: MNHEY, SVGAGI. V dropped 0 bases and J dropped 10; count of bases not matched to a gene: 11. The length of the CDR3 is 15 residues.

V is TRBV7-2 and J is TRBJ2-3, with D maybe TRBD2 (5 bases). V lost 0 bases and J 0 bases, leaving 13 bases between the germline ends. This CDR3 has 17 amino acids. The germline CDR1 and CDR2 sequences are SGHTA and FQGNSA. The chain's CDR3 is CASSLAASGPSTDTQYF. The CDR3 DNA reads TGTGCCAGCAGCTTAGCAGCGAGCGGCCCTAGCACAGATACGCAGTATTTT.

This clone showed up just a few times. The gene calls are TRBV5-1 and TRBJ1-6; tentatively, D is TRBD1 (6 bases). CDR1 and CDR2 from the germline V gene are SGHRS and YFSETQ. This CDR3 has 15 residues. V was cut by 4 bases and J by 7 bases, with 15 bases left in between. The DNA for the CDR3 is TGCGCCAGCAGCCCAACCTCAGGGACAAATTCACCCCTCCACTTT. Protein sequence: CASSPTSGTNSPLHF.

This chain links TRBV28 with TRBJ2-1; D possibly corresponds to TRBD2 (5 bases). The CDR3 is 15 amino acids. The V end lost 5 bases, the J end lost 0 bases, and 11 bases lay between the germline ends. CDR1 is MDHEN and CDR2 is SYDVKM in the germline V gene. The CDR3 sequence: CASSDSVSSYNEQFF. CDR3 in DNA: TGTGCCAGCAGTGATAGCGTTAGCTCCTACAATGAGCAGTTCTTC.

V gene TRBV18 combines with J gene TRBJ2-5, with 7 positions matching TRBD1. CDR1 and CDR2 from the germline V gene are KGHSH and LQKENI. The V gene end was trimmed by 8 bases and the J gene end by 4 bases; junction bases not matched to a gene: 13. This CDR3 is built from 15 residues. The CDR3 DNA reads as TGTGCCAGCCTTTCAGTCAGGGGGTCGGGAGAGACCCAGTACTTC. This translates into CASLSVRGSGETQYF.

The V gene is TRBV24-1, the J gene TRBJ2-1; tentative D call: TRBD1 (6 bases). Deletions cut 9 bases from V and 4 bases from J, with 9 bases between. This CDR3 has 12 residues. Looked up from germline, CDR1 is KGHDR and CDR2 is SFDVKD. The CDR3 DNA follows: TGTGCCACCTCCCAGGGGTACAATGAGCAGTTCTTC. Translated: CATSQGYNEQFF.

This clone has a single count. V is TRBV7-2 and J is TRBJ2-3, with 8 bases that match TRBD2. The CDR3 consists of 19 residues. Germline CDR1 and CDR2: SGHTA and FQGNSA. The ends lost 0 bases at V and 0 bases at J; junction bases unmatched: 11. CDR3 nucleotides: TGTGCCAGCAGCTTAGCCGCTCGCTCAGCTAGCGGGAGCACAGATACGCAGTATTTT. The encoded protein is CASSLAARSASGSTDTQYF.

V and J are TRBV5-1 and TRBJ1-6, with a possible D match to TRBD1 (6 bases). V dropped 1 base and J dropped 7 bases, with 12 bases sitting between them. From germline, CDR1 is SGHRS and CDR2 YFSETQ. The CDR3 runs 15 residues. CDR3 residues: CASSLSRTANSPLHF. The CDR3 DNA reads TGCGCCAGCAGCTTGTCTCGGACAGCAAATTCACCCCTCCACTTT.

V is TRBV3-1 (or the pseudogene TRBV3-2) and J is TRBJ1-2; D ambiguous. This CDR3 is built from 15 residues. Germline CDR1 and CDR2: LGHDT and YNNKEL (reference sequence). Trimming shortened V by 4 bases and J by 7 bases, and 19 bases separated the two germline ends. The DNA of the CDR3 is TGTGCCAGCAGCCTCCCCCTTAGGAAGGAGGTTGGCTACACCTTC. Translating it yields CASSLPLRKEVGYTF.

This chain joins TRBV6-5 and TRBJ1-5; D is possibly TRBD1 (6 bases). The CDR3 spans 15 residues. V lost 6 bases and J lost 0, with 12 bases in between. Germline V CDR1 and CDR2: MNHEY, SVGAGI. The CDR3 coding sequence is TGTGCCAGCAGGAGCGACAGGAATAGCAATCAGCCCCAGCATTTT. Translated, it gives CASRSDRNSNQPQHF.

The chain recombines TRBV9 with TRBJ2-5; tentatively, D is TRBD2 (5 bases). Trimming left V 3 bases short and J 5 bases short, with 14 bases between. Per the germline V gene, CDR1 is SGDLS and CDR2 is YYNGEE. This CDR3 region has 14 residues. The CDR3 region has the DNA TGTGCCAGCAGCGGCATTCAACGCGGGGAGACCCAGTACTTC. Its protein is CASSGIQRGETQYF.

The CDR3 reads CASSPSLGLTF. The DNA for the CDR3 is TGTGCCAGCAGCCCTAGTTTGGGCCTGACTTTC. The chain has TRBV7-9 and TRBJ2-6; D gene uncertain. This CDR3 is built from 11 residues. In germline, CDR1 is SEHNR, CDR2 FQNEAQ (reference sequence). V lost 5 bases to trimming and J lost 15 bases, with 11 bases between them.

The chain links TRBV15 to TRBJ2-1, with no clear D. From germline, CDR1 is LNHNV and CDR2 YYDKDF (reference sequence). Trimming cost V 0 bases and J 2 bases, with 8 bases left between them. The CDR3 spans 15 residues. The chain's CDR3 is CATSRDSVPYNEQFF. The CDR3 bases are TGTGCCACCAGCAGAGATTCAGTACCCTACAATGAGCAGTTCTTC.

The gene calls are TRBV10-1 and TRBJ2-7; perhaps TRBD1 as D (5 bases). Germline loops: CDR1 WNHNN, CDR2 SYGVQD (reference sequence). The CDR3 contains 13 residues. Trimming took 3 bases from V and 6 from J, leaving 12 bases between them. The CDR3 here is CASSDPGISEQYF. For the CDR3, the DNA is TGCGCCAGCAGTGACCCAGGGATAAGCGAGCAGTACTTC.